This T cell receptor (beta chain) was sequenced in a study of blood T cell repertoires in COVID-19. Study background: COVID-19 samples collected from the United States, Italy and Spain covered acute and convalescent phases. The analysed material was cDNA or gDNA that came from T cells, B-cell-depleted T cells, or PBMCs.

Produced via immunoSEQ multiplex PCR; TCRdb's table is partial and in-frame only. Among under 150,000 clones listed, 84% were seen once. Per germline, CDR1 SGHAT and CDR2 FQNNGV. Trimming left V 4 bases short and J 7 bases short, with 14 bases between. The CDR3 sequence is 15 residues long. The sample consisted of PBMCs or T cells enriched from blood (not recorded which). The gene calls are TRBV11-2 and TRBJ1-6; TRBD1 might be the D (6 bases). The TCR sequence derives from a man in his forties or fifties with acute COVID-19. The CDR3 DNA reads TGTGCCAGCAGCTCACGACAGGTCCCAAATTCACCCCTCCACTTT. This codes for CASSSRQVPNSPLHF.